At least ten counts were recorded for the clone carrying this T cell receptor (beta chain). One entry per CDR3 protein, called by TCRdb with MiXCR from the RACE reads. The repertoire holds approximately 69,000 distinct CDR3 sequences, with about a tenth as singletons. The sample's time point: patch test 2, 6 weeks after DPC sensitization. The treatment is: therapeutic diphenylcyclopropenone sensitization with weekly scalp DPC. This record belongs to a study of human T cells and chemical hapten exposure. This CDR3 is 16 amino acids long. Trimming removed 6 bases from V and 4 bases from J; junction bases left unmatched: 12. Germline lookup yields CDR1 SEHNR and CDR2 FQNEAQ (reference sequence).

This specimen consisted of whole blood, obtained in connection with sensitization to the hapten diphenylcyclopropenone (DPC). The chain links TRBV7-9 to TRBJ2-1, with 7 bases matching TRBD1. This receptor was taken from a woman aged 45-65 years with alopecia areata. Some clones in this sample may be carry-over from other donors' samples. CDR3 amino acids: CASSATGTAVYNEQFF. As DNA, the CDR3 is TGTGCCAGCAGTGCGACCGGGACAGCAGTATACAATGAGCAGTTCTTC.